This T cell receptor (beta chain) is drawn from a study of Tregs in tolerant kidney transplant recipients. This clone occurred once. V lost 5 bases and J 1 base, leaving 13 bases between the germline ends. The CDR3 length is 15 residues. Germline V gene lookup returns CDR1 MNHNS and CDR2 SASEGT. The protocol was immunoSEQ multiplex PCR, while the TCRdb copy is restricted to in-frame clones and leaves out a portion. The sample shows hundreds of thousands of clones, about 80% of them seen only once. The sequence derives from a human donor in good health. The genes are TRBV6-1 and TRBJ2-3; maybe TRBD2 (6 bases). The sequenced material came from CD4+ T cells from blood. The CDR3 spells CASSKAGSGTDTQYF. In DNA, the CDR3 is TGTGCCAGCAGTAAGGCGGGATCGGGCACAGATACGCAGTATTTT.